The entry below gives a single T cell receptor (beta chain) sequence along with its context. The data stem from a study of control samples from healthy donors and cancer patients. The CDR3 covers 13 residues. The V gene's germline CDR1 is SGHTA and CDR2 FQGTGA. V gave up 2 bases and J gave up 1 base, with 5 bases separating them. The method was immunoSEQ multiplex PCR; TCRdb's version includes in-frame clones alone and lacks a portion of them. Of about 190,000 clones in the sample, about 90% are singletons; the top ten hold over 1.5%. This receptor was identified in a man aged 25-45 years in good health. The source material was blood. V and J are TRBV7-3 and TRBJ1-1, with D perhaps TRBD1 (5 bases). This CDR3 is CASSLGTNTEAFF. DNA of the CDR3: TGTGCCAGCAGCTTAGGGACGAACACTGAAGCTTTCTTT. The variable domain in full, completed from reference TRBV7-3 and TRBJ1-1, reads GAGVSQTPSNKVTEKGKYVELRCDPISGHTALYWYRQSLGQGPEFLIYFQGTGAADDSGLPNDRFFAVRPEGSVSTLKIQRTERGDSAVYLCASSLGTNTEAFFGQGTRLTVV.